A selection of T cell receptor beta chains follows, all from one sample in a study of blood T cell repertoires in COVID-19. Method: immunoSEQ multiplex PCR; TCRdb's copy keeps in-frame clones and lacks some. This table has tens of thousands of clones, 87% appearing once. The sample taken for sequencing was peripheral blood. The receptors were sampled from a human donor with active COVID-19. The donor label of this sample is uncertain. The CDR3 runs from the conserved cysteine through the conserved F or W. The order of the fields is D gene, J gene, V gene, clone size, CDR3 DNA, CDR3 protein. D genes are given only for firm matches. The size of a clone is reported for some rows only, either as once, few or many, or as a class for expanded clones.

NA | TRBJ2-5 | TRBV15 | NA | TGTGCCACCAGCAGCCAGAACGGGAAGACCCAGTACTTC | CATSSQNGKTQYF
TRBD1 | TRBJ1-1 | TRBV29-1 | NA | TGCAGCGGCCGTACAGGGGATGGCACTGAAGCTTTCTTT | CSGRTGDGTEAFF
NA | TRBJ2-7 | TRBV25-1 | NA | TGTGCCAGCAGTTATGGACAGACGAAAGAGCAGTACTTC | CASSYGQTKEQYF
TRBD1 | TRBJ1-5 | TRBV11-2 | few | TGTGCCAGCAGTTATCACAGGGGTAGCAATCAGCCCCAGCATTTT | CASSYHRGSNQPQHF
TRBD2 | TRBJ2-7 | TRBV5-1 | NA | TGCGCCAGCAGCTTGAGGACTAGCGGGAGCCGTGGATCCTACGAGCAGTACTTC | CASSLRTSGSRGSYEQYF
TRBD2 | TRBJ2-3 | TRBV7-2 | NA | TGTGCCAGCAGCTTCTCTGGGACTAGCGGGAGGGCCGGGGCAGATACGCAGTATTTT | CASSFSGTSGRAGADTQYF
NA | TRBJ2-3 | TRBV10-3 | NA | TGTGCCATCAGGGACTTTACAGATACGCAGTATTTT | CAIRDFTDTQYF
NA | TRBJ2-1 | TRBV7-6 | NA | TGTGCCAGCAGCCGTATACCGGGACTCCAAGACTACAATGAGCAGTTCTTC | CASSRIPGLQDYNEQFF
NA | TRBJ2-1 | TRBV15 | NA | TGTGCCACCAGCAGAGATTTACAGTTCAATGAGCAGTTCTTC | CATSRDLQFNEQFF
TRBD2 | TRBJ2-7 | TRBV18 | NA | TGTGCCAGCTCACCGCCGCCGGGACTAGCGGGATCGCAGGGCTACGAGCAGTACTTC | CASSPPPGLAGSQGYEQYF
NA | TRBJ1-6 | TRBV5-1 | NA | TGCGCCAGCGGGGACAATAATAATTCACCCCTCCACTTT | CASGDNNNSPLHF
NA | TRBJ1-2 | TRBV9 | few | TGTGCCAGCACCGGAGCACGAGGGTCGGGCTATGGCTACACCTTC | CASTGARGSGYGYTF
TRBD2 | TRBJ2-3 | TRBV4-2 | NA | TGTGCCAGCAGCCAAACGGGGACTAGTCCAGATACGCAGTATTTT | CASSQTGTSPDTQYF
NA | TRBJ2-2 | TRBV28 | NA | TGTGCCACCCCTAAGGGGAGGACCGGGGAGCTGTTTTTT | CATPKGRTGELFF
TRBD1 | TRBJ2-7 | TRBV30 | once | TGTGCCTGGAGTGTAGAGACAGGGGGCCCCTACGAGCAGTACTTC | CAWSVETGGPYEQYF
NA | TRBJ2-3 | TRBV18 | NA | TGTGCCAGCTCACAACCGGGACAAAGAGACACAGATACGCAGTATTTT | CASSQPGQRDTDTQYF
TRBD2 | TRBJ2-1 | TRBV24-1 | NA | TGTGCCACCAGTGATACCAAGCGGGAGGCCTACAATGAGCAGTTCTTC | CATSDTKREAYNEQFF
NA | TRBJ1-5 | TRBV2 | NA | TGTGCCAGCACCCAGAGGGGCAATCAGCCCCAGCATTTT | CASTQRGNQPQHF
NA | TRBJ2-2 | TRBV4-2 | NA | TGTGCCAGCAGCCGAAGTGGGAGAGGGGAGGTAGAAGGCGGGGAGCTGTTTTTT | CASSRSGRGEVEGGELFF
TRBD2 | TRBJ2-1 | TRBV4-1 | NA | TGCGCCAGCAGCCAAGCGATTAGCGGGAGGAGTAATGAGCAGTTCTTC | CASSQAISGRSNEQFF
TRBD2 | TRBJ2-3 | TRBV13 | NA | TGTGCCAGCAGCCCGGAGACTAGCGGATACACAGATACGCAGTATTTT | CASSPETSGYTDTQYF
NA | TRBJ1-3 | TRBV11-3 | NA | TGTGCCAGCAGCTTAGTCGCGGGGACTGGAAACACCATATATTTT | CASSLVAGTGNTIYF
TRBD1 | TRBJ2-1 | TRBV28 | NA | TGTGCCAGCAGGCGTACAGGGGGCTGGGGGGAGCAGTTCTTC | CASRRTGGWGEQFF
TRBD2 | TRBJ2-1 | TRBV7-9 | NA | TGTGCCAGCAGCTTAGCGAGCGGGAGAACCTACAATGAGCAGTTCTTC | CASSLASGRTYNEQFF
NA | TRBJ2-5 | TRBV6-1 | NA | TGTGCCAGCAGTGAACAGGGGTCCCCCCAAGAGACCCAGTACTTC | CASSEQGSPQETQYF
TRBD1 | TRBJ2-2 | TRBV7-9 | NA | TGTGCCAGCAGCTTAGGTCGCAGGGGGCTCAACACCGGGGAGCTGTTTTTT | CASSLGRRGLNTGELFF
TRBD2 | TRBJ2-4 | TRBV11-2 | NA | TGTGCCAGCAGCCTCAGCGGGAGGACGAACATTCAGTACTTC | CASSLSGRTNIQYF
TRBD2 | TRBJ2-7 | TRBV7-2 | NA | TGTGCCCCTCCTTATGATATGGCGGGAGGATACGAGCAGTACTTC | CAPPYDMAGGYEQYF
TRBD1 | TRBJ1-2 | TRBV5-6 | NA | TGTGCCAGCAGCTTGGTAACAGGGGACAGCCCCTATGGCTACACCTTC | CASSLVTGDSPYGYTF
TRBD1 | TRBJ2-1 | TRBV9 | NA | TGTGCCAGCAGCGTCAGGTCGGGGACAGGCAACAATGAGCAGTTCTTC | CASSVRSGTGNNEQFF
TRBD1 | TRBJ1-2 | TRBV5-1 | NA | TGCGCCAGCAGCTTGTCGGGACAGATAAACTATGGCTACACCTTC | CASSLSGQINYGYTF
TRBD1 | TRBJ1-5 | TRBV5-1 | NA | TGCGCCAGGGCACTGGGACAGGGACGTCAGCCCCAGCATTTT | CARALGQGRQPQHF
NA | TRBJ1-2 | TRBV29-1 | NA | TGCAGCGTTGAAGATTGGGCTGGGTTGTCTCAAGGCTACACCTTC | CSVEDWAGLSQGYTF
NA | TRBJ1-6 | TRBV6-1 | once | TGTGCCAGCAGTGAAACAGCGGGAGGGATACCCCTCCACTTT | CASSETAGGIPLHF
NA | TRBJ2-1 | TRBV15 | NA | TGTGCCACCAGCAGAGACAGGGACTCTTTTGATGAGCAGTTCTTC | CATSRDRDSFDEQFF
NA | TRBJ2-3 | TRBV19 | NA | TGTGCCAGTAGTATCGGTCGAGCACCCACAGATACGCAGTATTTT | CASSIGRAPTDTQYF
TRBD2 | TRBJ2-7 | TRBV2 | NA | TGTGCCAGCAGGGGATGGACTAGCGGGAGGGTGGGATCCTACGAGCAGTACTTC | CASRGWTSGRVGSYEQYF
TRBD1 | TRBJ2-7 | TRBV12-3/TRBV12-4 | NA | TGTGCCAGCAGTGTGGGACAGAGCTACGAGCAGTACTTC | CASSVGQSYEQYF
NA | TRBJ1-3 | TRBV6-5 | few | TGTGCCAGCATCCTGTCAGGGTTCGGAAACACCATATATTTT | CASILSGFGNTIYF
NA | TRBJ1-5 | TRBV7-8 | medium-sized | TGTGCCAGCAGCTTCGACAGGACAAGGCAGCCCCAGCATTTT | CASSFDRTRQPQHF
TRBD2 | TRBJ2-2 | TRBV9 | NA | TGTGCCAGCAGCGTATCACGAGCGGGATACACCGGGGAGCTGTTTTTT | CASSVSRAGYTGELFF
NA | TRBJ2-7 | TRBV29-1 | NA | TGCAGCGTAACCGGGAACCATGAGCAGTACTTC | CSVTGNHEQYF
NA | TRBJ2-7 | TRBV7-7 | NA | TGTGCTAGCAGCTTAGACTTGAGCGGCGAGCAGTACTTC | CASSLDLSGEQYF
NA | TRBJ2-7 | TRBV5-1 | once | TGCGCCAGCAGCTTGTCGGCTTTGGACCGGGAGCTGTACTTC | CASSLSALDRELYF
TRBD2 | TRBJ2-1 | TRBV19 | NA | TGTGCCAGTAGTAGGGCTAGCGGGGGCTCCTACAATGAGCAGTTCTTC | CASSRASGGSYNEQFF
NA | TRBJ1-1 | TRBV9 | NA | TGTGCCAGCAGCGTAAAGGAGGCCACTGAAGCTTTCTTT | CASSVKEATEAFF